The 20 T cell receptor beta chains reported below all come from one sample, sequenced in a study of PD-1 blockade in classical Hodgkin lymphoma. Libraries were prepared by immunoSEQ multiplex PCR; TCRdb keeps only in-frame clonotypes and omits some of them. The sample yields fewer than 35,000 clones, 81% seen once. Documented time point: cycle 4 day 1 (C4D1), after six to seven weeks of nivolumab. Each and every patient relapsed after autologous stem cell transplantation, and patients got differing brentuximab vedotin exposure. The sequencing used peripheral blood mononuclear cells (PBMCs), collected before the fourth cycle of nivolumab. All receptors come from a human donor with classical Hodgkin lymphoma.

The rearrangement joins TRBV6-6 to TRBJ1-1, with TRBD1 matching over 7 bases. CDR1 and CDR2 (germline): MNHNY, SVGAGI (reference sequence). J was trimmed by 0 bases and V by 7 bases; bases with no gene match: 8. The CDR3 runs 15 residues. This CDR3 is CASTEGTDMNTEAFF. The CDR3 DNA sequence: TGTGCCAGCACCGAAGGGACAGACATGAACACTGAAGCTTTCTTT.

J is TRBJ1-3 and V is TRBV4-3; no clear D. Germline lookup yields CDR1 LGHNA and CDR2 YSLEER. CDR3 length: 16 amino acids. Trimming cost V 0 bases and J 4 bases, with 13 bases left between them. DNA for the CDR3: TGCGCCAGCAGCCAAGATGAGTTAGCGGAAGGAAACACCATATATTTT. Encoded protein: CASSQDELAEGNTIYF.

This chain links TRBV5-4 with TRBJ2-7; maybe TRBD2 (5 bases). The CDR3 runs 12 residues. CDR1 and CDR2 from the germline V gene are SGHNT and YYREEE (reference sequence). Trimming removed 3 bases from V and 5 bases from J, with 9 bases in between. CDR3 amino acids: CASSSLENEQYF. CDR3 sequence (DNA): TGTGCCAGCAGCTCACTAGAGAACGAGCAGTACTTC.

The CDR3 nucleotides are TGTGCCAGCAGCTTTCTAGGGTCCGGGGAGCTGTTTTTT. Its translation: CASSFLGSGELFF. The chain employs TRBV7-9 and TRBJ2-2; D not resolved. V lost 3 bases to trimming and J lost 6 bases, with 8 bases between them. CDR3 length: 13 residues. Looked up from germline, CDR1 is SEHNR and CDR2 is FQNEAQ (reference sequence). Based on the CDR3 plus reference TRBV7-9 and TRBJ2-2, the full variable domain is DTGVSQNPRHKITKRGQNVTFRCDPISEHNRLYWYRQTLGQGPEFLTYFQNEAQLEKSRLLSDRFSAERPKGSFSTLEIQRTEQGDSAMYLCASSFLGSGELFFGEGSRLTVL.

The CDR3 bases are TGTGCCAGCAGCTATTTCTCTTACAATGAGCAGTTCTTC. Translation gives CASSYFSYNEQFF. The rearrangement joins TRBV14 to TRBJ2-1; D remains ambiguous. Germline V gives CDR1 SGHDN, CDR2 FVKESK. CDR3 size: 13 residues. The V and J ends lost 5 bases and 4 bases respectively, with 9 bases between them.

V and J are TRBV28 and TRBJ1-2; no reliable D call. Germline-derived CDR1 and CDR2 are MDHEN and SYDVKM. The CDR3 spans 13 residues. V lost 2 bases and J 6 bases, leaving 10 bases between the germline ends. This CDR3 is CASSLRQGDGYTF. The CDR3 region has the DNA TGTGCCAGCAGTTTAAGGCAAGGAGATGGCTACACCTTC.

V gene TRBV11-2 combines with J gene TRBJ2-7; D might be TRBD2 (6 bases). The V and J ends lost 1 base and 4 bases respectively, with 14 bases between them. From germline, CDR1 is SGHAT and CDR2 FQNNGV. The CDR3 consists of 15 residues. Here the CDR3 reads CASSLVAGPTYEQYF. The CDR3, as DNA: TGTGCCAGCAGCTTAGTTGCGGGACCTACTTACGAGCAGTACTTC.

This rearrangement joins TRBV10-3 to TRBJ1-5; D gene ambiguous. Trimming pared 0 bases from V and 6 bases from J, leaving 6 bases between. Germline assignment: CDR1 ENHRY and CDR2 SYGVKD. The CDR3 runs 13 residues. The CDR3 spells CAISESLLQPQHF. The CDR3 coding sequence is TGTGCCATCAGTGAGTCGCTCCTTCAGCCCCAGCATTTT.

The chain joins TRBV28 to TRBJ2-5; weak D call: TRBD1 (6 bases). CDR3 length: 12 amino acids. Germline assignment: CDR1 MDHEN and CDR2 SYDVKM. Trimming cost V 5 bases and J 7 bases, with 11 bases left between them. The CDR3 sequence: CASSLDRGTQYF. The CDR3 DNA reads as TGTGCCAGCAGTCTGGACAGAGGGACCCAGTACTTC.

Written as DNA, the CDR3 is TGTGCCAGCAGCTTAGCCCTGACAGCGGCTAATGAAAAACTGTTTTTT. Protein: CASSLALTAANEKLFF. The chain has TRBV7-8 and TRBJ1-4, with D possibly TRBD1 on 5 matching bases. This CDR3 has 16 amino acids. The V gene's germline CDR1 is SGHVS and CDR2 FQNEAQ. Trimming pared 0 bases from V and 3 bases from J, leaving 11 bases between.

This clone was recorded a few times. This sequence joins TRBV5-1 and TRBJ2-3; the match to TRBD2 covers 7 bases. The germline gives CDR1 SGHRS, CDR2 YFSETQ. CDR3 size: 16 residues. V dropped 0 bases and J dropped 2; count of bases not matched to a gene: 6. The CDR3 is CASSLGVAGPTDTQYF. The DNA for the CDR3 is TGCGCCAGCAGCTTGGGGGTAGCGGGCCCCACAGATACGCAGTATTTT.

The V gene is TRBV7-8, the J gene TRBJ2-2; D may correspond to TRBD1 or TRBD2 (6 bases each). V lost 0 bases and J lost 4, with 15 bases in between. Germline lookup yields CDR1 SGHVS and CDR2 FQNEAQ. The CDR3 loop spans 17 amino acids. For the CDR3, the DNA is TGTGCCAGCAGCTTAGCCGTAGGGGGGAGCGGCACCGGGGAGCTGTTTTTT. This codes for CASSLAVGGSGTGELFF.

The chain uses TRBV5-4 and TRBJ1-1; a possible D gene is TRBD1 (5 bases). Germline values: CDR1 SGHNT, CDR2 YYREEE (reference sequence). There are 14 residues in the CDR3. The V end lost 0 bases, the J end lost 1 base, and 7 bases lay between the germline ends. CDR3 in DNA: TGTGCCAGCAGCTTGGACAGGACGAACACTGAAGCTTTCTTT. Residues: CASSLDRTNTEAFF.

This clone was detected only a few times. The V call is TRBV4-1, the J call TRBJ2-6, with TRBD1 identical over 7 bases. Germline loops: CDR1 MGHRA, CDR2 YSYEKL. CDR3 size: 14 residues. V was pared by 9 bases and J by 2 bases, with 4 bases of the junction left unmatched. The CDR3 loop is CASNRGTGANVLTF. The CDR3 bases are TGCGCCAGTAACAGGGGAACTGGGGCCAACGTCCTGACTTTC.

The V call is TRBV30, the J call TRBJ2-3, with a possible D match to TRBD2 (6 bases). Germline V gene lookup returns CDR1 GTSNPN and CDR2 SVGIG (reference sequence). V lost 7 bases to trimming and J lost 2 bases, with 10 bases between them. This CDR3 comprises 12 residues. CDR3 sequence reads: CALGLFTDTQYF. The CDR3 DNA reads as TGTGCCTTGGGACTTTTCACAGATACGCAGTATTTT.

The chain is built from TRBV6-1 and TRBJ1-3, with D maybe TRBD1 (6 bases). This CDR3 contains 14 residues. Germline CDR1 is MNHNS and CDR2 is SASEGT. Trimming removed 6 bases at V and 7 bases at J, with 16 bases between. CDR3 sequence: CASRQGGFYNTIYF. Written as DNA, the CDR3 is TGTGCCAGCAGGCAAGGGGGGTTTTATAACACCATATATTTT.

V gene TRBV21-1 combines with J gene TRBJ2-1; TRBD2, as called in the table, went unchecked against the DNA. TRBV21-1 is tagged as a pseudogene. CDR3 size: 16 residues. CDR3 coding DNA: TGTGCCAGCAGCAAAGCATGCCGAGGGCACCACAATGAGCAGTTCTTC. Protein sequence: CASSKACRGHHNEQFF.

This clone was seen just once. CDR3 DNA sequence: TGCGCCAGCAGCGGGGTGGACAGGGGCCGATACGAGCAGTACGTC. This sequence encodes CASSGVDRGRYEQYV. The chain couples TRBV5-1 to TRBJ2-7; 9 nucleotides line up with TRBD1. Germline V gene sequence: CDR1 SGHRS, CDR2 YFSETQ. The trim removed 4 bases at V and 4 bases at J, leaving 9 bases unmatched. This CDR3 region has 15 residues.

This clone came up a few times. The J gene is TRBJ2-5, the V gene TRBV30, with D unclear. This CDR3 has 10 residues. Per germline, CDR1 GTSNPN and CDR2 SVGIG (reference sequence). Trimming shortened V by 2 bases and J by 8 bases, and 6 bases separated the two germline ends. Here the CDR3 DNA reads TGTGCCTGGAGTTCTATTACCCAGTACTTC. Its protein is CAWSSITQYF.

The genes are TRBV7-9 and TRBJ1-2, with D perhaps TRBD1 (5 bases). CDR1 and CDR2 (germline): SEHNR, FQNEAQ (reference sequence). This CDR3 has 15 amino acids. Trimming took 0 bases from V and 6 from J, leaving 14 bases between them. CDR3 loop: CASSLARLTDDGYTF. The CDR3 nucleotides read TGTGCCAGCAGCTTAGCGCGCTTGACAGATGATGGCTACACCTTC.